This is a list of T cell receptor beta chains from one sample in a study of cytomegalovirus exposure and HLA in healthy donors. Assay used: immunoSEQ multiplex PCR; TCRdb lists only in-frame clones, some missing. Found here are around 100,000 clones, roughly 80% of them singletons; the top ten hold about a fifth. Specimen: PBMCs. All receptors derive from a man aged 25-45 years in good health and CMV-seropositive. Both conserved end residues are part of each CDR3. A D gene is named only where the DNA matches it firmly. Not all rows give a size; the values are once, few, many and, for expanded clones, a class.

>once|TRBV6-1|TRBJ1-4|NA
CASGRRRARDEKLFF
TGTGCCAGCGGTCGAAGGAGGGCGCGGGATGAAAAACTGTTTTTT
>many|TRBV27|TRBJ2-1|NA
CASSLGGSRNEQFF
TGTGCCAGCAGTCTCGGGGGAAGCCGAAATGAGCAGTTCTTC
>NA|TRBV7-9|TRBJ1-1|TRBD1
CASSLGQGMNTEAFF
TGTGCCAGCAGCTTAGGACAGGGTATGAACACTGAAGCTTTCTTT
>NA|TRBV27|TRBJ2-7|TRBD1
CASSLTGAPLYEQYF
TGTGCCAGCAGTTTAACAGGGGCCCCCCTCTACGAGCAGTACTTC
>NA|TRBV9|TRBJ2-1|NA
CASSAPGEQFF
TGTGCCAGCAGCGCTCCAGGTGAGCAGTTCTTC
>NA|TRBV13|TRBJ1-1|TRBD1
CASSSAHTTGESHAEAFF
TGTGCCAGCAGCTCCGCCCACACTACAGGGGAATCTCACGCTGAAGCTTTCTTT
>few|TRBV7-3|TRBJ2-2|NA
CASSLTRAANTGELFF
TGTGCCAGCAGCTTAACGCGCGCCGCGAACACCGGGGAGCTGTTTTTT
>NA|TRBV6-1|TRBJ1-1|NA
CASSWDNSPEAFF
TGTGCCAGCAGTTGGGACAACTCCCCTGAAGCTTTCTTT
>NA|TRBV28|TRBJ2-3|TRBD2
CASTPLLRESTDTQYF
TGTGCCAGCACCCCGTTGTTGCGGGAGAGCACAGATACGCAGTATTTT
>NA|TRBV6-6|TRBJ1-5|NA
CASSYIQGGNQPQHF
TGTGCCAGCAGTTACATACAGGGTGGCAATCAGCCCCAGCATTTT
>NA|TRBV6-5|TRBJ1-2|TRBD1
CASSKGQGTMDGYTF
TGTGCCAGCAGTAAAGGACAGGGAACAATGGATGGCTACACCTTC
>NA|TRBV5-1|TRBJ1-2|NA
CASSLDASGYTF
TGCGCCAGCAGCTTGGATGCGAGTGGCTACACCTTC
>few|TRBV28|TRBJ2-1|TRBD2
CASSSGLGSRDEQFF
TGTGCCAGCAGTTCTGGACTAGGGAGCCGGGATGAGCAGTTCTTC
>NA|TRBV19|TRBJ1-5|NA
CASSIWGGNQPQHF
TGTGCCAGTAGTATCTGGGGGGGGAATCAGCCCCAGCATTTT
>NA|TRBV5-5|TRBJ1-2|NA
CASSPGLTDYGYTF
TGTGCCAGCAGCCCGGGATTGACTGACTATGGCTACACCTTC
>NA|TRBV7-9|TRBJ1-2|TRBD1
CASSLTGQDTIYGYTF
TGTGCCAGCAGCTTAACTGGACAGGACACCATTTATGGCTACACCTTC
>NA|TRBV5-1|TRBJ1-4|TRBD1
CASSLGRGEKLFF
TGCGCCAGCAGCTTGGGCAGGGGGGAAAAACTGTTTTTT
>once|TRBV13|TRBJ2-2|TRBD2
CAGSFYGRDSTGELFF
TGTGCCGGCAGCTTTTACGGGAGGGATTCCACCGGGGAGCTGTTTTTT
>NA|TRBV11-2|TRBJ2-5|TRBD2
CASSLAGGFAETQYF
TGTGCCAGCAGCTTGGCGGGAGGGTTCGCAGAGACCCAGTACTTC
>NA|TRBV7-8|TRBJ2-5|TRBD1
CASSWGTAQETQYF
TGTGCCAGCAGCTGGGGGACAGCCCAAGAGACCCAGTACTTC
>NA|TRBV2|TRBJ2-7|NA
CASNAQMGGYEQYF
TGTGCCAGCAACGCCCAGATGGGGGGCTACGAGCAGTACTTC
>few|TRBV7-9|TRBJ1-2|TRBD1
CASSDRDRGRVGYTF
TGTGCCAGCAGCGACCGGGACAGGGGGCGAGTTGGCTACACCTTC
>NA|TRBV9|TRBJ1-2|TRBD1
CASSERTGGYYGYTF
TGTGCCAGCAGCGAAAGGACAGGGGGCTACTATGGCTACACCTTC
>NA|TRBV2|TRBJ2-2|TRBD2
CASRTRLAESFANTGELFF
TGTGCCAGCAGGACTCGGCTAGCGGAGTCGTTCGCGAACACCGGGGAGCTGTTTTTT
>NA|TRBV6-5|TRBJ1-5|NA
CASSSYLNSNQPQHF
TGTGCCAGCAGTTCTTACCTAAATAGCAATCAGCCCCAGCATTTT
>NA|TRBV2|TRBJ1-1|NA
CASSESPRSEAFF
TGTGCCAGCAGTGAATCTCCCCGTAGTGAAGCTTTCTTT
>NA|TRBV5-8|TRBJ1-5|NA
CASSLRQSNQPQHF
TGTGCCAGCAGCTTGCGACAGAGCAATCAGCCCCAGCATTTT
>few|TRBV19|TRBJ2-1|TRBD2
CASSMTSGGYNEQFF
TGTGCCAGTAGTATGACTAGCGGGGGGTACAATGAGCAGTTCTTC
>NA|TRBV13|TRBJ1-1|NA
CASSPSEGVGFF
TGTGCCAGCAGCCCGTCTGAAGGGGTTGGTTTCTTT
>few|TRBV9|TRBJ2-7|NA
CASSFRDFSEQYF
TGTGCCAGCAGCTTCCGGGATTTCTCCGAGCAGTACTTC
>NA|TRBV7-9|TRBJ1-5|NA
CASSTLGREQPQHF
TGTGCCAGCAGCACCCTCGGGCGGGAACAGCCCCAGCATTTT
>NA|TRBV16|TRBJ2-2|NA
CASSQVRANTGELFF
TGTGCCAGCAGCCAAGTCCGCGCGAACACCGGGGAGCTGTTTTTT
>once|TRBV11-2|TRBJ1-6|NA
CASSFYGDSPLHF
TGTGCCAGCAGCTTTTACGGGGATTCACCCCTCCACTTT
>NA|TRBV2|TRBJ2-1|NA
CASRGQGGYNEQFF
TGTGCCAGCAGAGGGCAAGGAGGATACAATGAGCAGTTCTTC
>NA|TRBV2|TRBJ2-7|NA
CAAVKGYEQYF
TGTGCCGCCGTTAAGGGGTACGAGCAGTACTTC
>NA|TRBV28|TRBJ2-2|NA
CASSKLIGGRNTGELFF
TGTGCCAGCAGCAAATTAATCGGGGGGCGGAACACCGGGGAGCTGTTTTTT
>NA|TRBV11-3|TRBJ2-1|NA
CASSSGHRYNEQFF
TGTGCCAGCAGCTCCGGACACCGCTACAATGAGCAGTTCTTC
>NA|TRBV6-6|TRBJ1-2|NA
CASRLGAYGYTF
TGTGCCAGCAGATTGGGGGCCTATGGCTACACCTTC
>NA|TRBV2|TRBJ1-1|NA
CAIDNMNTEAFF
TGTGCCATCGACAACATGAACACTGAAGCTTTCTTT
>NA|TRBV6-1|TRBJ2-2|NA
CASSERTRNTGELFF
TGTGCCAGCAGTGAAAGGACACGGAATACCGGGGAGCTGTTTTTT
>NA|TRBV7-2|TRBJ2-7|NA
CASSLGTPGYEQYF
TGTGCCAGCAGCTTAGGCACACCGGGCTACGAGCAGTACTTC
>NA|TRBV10-1|TRBJ2-3|NA
CASSDPGTDTQYF
TGCGCCAGCAGTGATCCCGGGACAGATACGCAGTATTTT